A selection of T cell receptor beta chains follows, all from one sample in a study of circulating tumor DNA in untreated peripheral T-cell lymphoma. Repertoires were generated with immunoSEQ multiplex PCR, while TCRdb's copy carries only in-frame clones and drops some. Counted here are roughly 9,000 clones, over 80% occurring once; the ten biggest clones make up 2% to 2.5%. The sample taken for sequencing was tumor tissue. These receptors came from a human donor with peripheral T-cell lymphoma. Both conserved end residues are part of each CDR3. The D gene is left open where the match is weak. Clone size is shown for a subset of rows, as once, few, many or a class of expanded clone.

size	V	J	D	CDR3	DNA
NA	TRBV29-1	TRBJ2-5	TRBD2	CSALGLEETQYF	TGCAGCGCCCTGGGACTAGAAGAGACCCAGTACTTC
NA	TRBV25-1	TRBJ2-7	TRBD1	CASSPQPHRGDYEQYF	TGTGCCAGCAGCCCCCAACCCCACAGGGGCGACTACGAGCAGTACTTC
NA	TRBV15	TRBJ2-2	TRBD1	CATSNPDQTGFTGELFF	TGTGCCACCAGCAACCCCGACCAGACAGGGTTCACCGGGGAGCTGTTTTTT
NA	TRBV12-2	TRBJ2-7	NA	CVSSTLGASGGYEQYF	TGTGTCAGTAGCACCCTGGGGGCTAGCGGGGGATACGAGCAGTACTTC
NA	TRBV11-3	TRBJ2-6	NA	CASSLVDNSGANVLTF	TGTGCCAGCAGCTTAGTCGACAACTCTGGGGCCAACGTCCTGACTTTC
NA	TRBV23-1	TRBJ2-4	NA	CASSQELVETHRYIQYF	TGCGCCAGCAGCCAAGAGCTTGTGGAGACCCATCGGTACATTCAGTACTTC
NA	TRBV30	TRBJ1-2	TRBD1	CAWSSGGGYGYTF	TGTGCCTGGAGTTCAGGGGGCGGCTATGGCTACACCTTC
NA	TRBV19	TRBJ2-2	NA	CASTQRDILDTGELFF	TGTGCCAGTACCCAGAGGGACATCCTGGACACCGGGGAGCTGTTTTTT
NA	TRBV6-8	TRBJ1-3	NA	CASSYSTGGGNTIYF	TGTGCCAGCAGTTACTCGACGGGGGGTGGAAACACCATATATTTT
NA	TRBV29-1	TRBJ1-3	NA	CSASDSRFYTIYF	TGCAGCGCTTCGGACAGCCGTTTCTACACCATATATTTT
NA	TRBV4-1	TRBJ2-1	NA	CASSQEAGDVVYYNEQFF	TGCGCCAGCAGCCAAGAAGCAGGGGATGTAGTGTATTACAATGAGCAGTTCTTC
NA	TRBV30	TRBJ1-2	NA	CAWSVGGYGYTF	TGTGCCTGGAGTGTTGGCGGATACGGCTACACCTTC
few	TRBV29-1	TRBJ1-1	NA	CSVEDTGTEAFF	TGCAGCGTTGAAGACACGGGCACTGAAGCTTTCTTT
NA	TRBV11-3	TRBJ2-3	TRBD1	CASSLLRGRTDTQYF	TGTGCCAGCAGCTTGCTCAGGGGGCGCACAGATACGCAGTATTTT
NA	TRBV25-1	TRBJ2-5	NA	CASSGPRETQYF	TGTGCCAGCAGTGGTCCGAGGGAGACCCAGTACTTC
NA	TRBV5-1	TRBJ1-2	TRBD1	CASSSEQGVSYGYTF	TGCGCCAGCAGCTCGGAACAGGGGGTATCCTATGGCTACACCTTC
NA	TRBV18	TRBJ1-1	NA	CASEGDSLNTEAFF	TGTGCCAGCGAAGGAGACAGCCTGAACACTGAAGCTTTCTTT